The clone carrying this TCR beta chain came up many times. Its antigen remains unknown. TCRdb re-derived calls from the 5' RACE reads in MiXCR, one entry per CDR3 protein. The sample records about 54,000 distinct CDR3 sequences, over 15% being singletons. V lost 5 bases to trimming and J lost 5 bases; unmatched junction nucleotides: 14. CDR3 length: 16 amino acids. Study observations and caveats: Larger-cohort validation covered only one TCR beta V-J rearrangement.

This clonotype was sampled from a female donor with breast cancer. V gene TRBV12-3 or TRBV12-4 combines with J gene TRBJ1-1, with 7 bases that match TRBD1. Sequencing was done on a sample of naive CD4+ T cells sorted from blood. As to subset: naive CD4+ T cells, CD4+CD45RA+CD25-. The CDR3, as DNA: TGTGCCAGCAGTCAGAGTCAGGGGGGGTTTTGGACTGAAGCTTTCTTT. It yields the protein CASSQSQGGFWTEAFF.